The sequence of this T cell receptor (beta chain) was determined in a study of Graves' ophthalmopathy and Graves' hyperthyroidism. Study information: The authors collected peripheral blood at initial diagnosis, before any treatment.

Moderate-to-severe activity, with CAS ≥3, NOSPECS ≥4 and duration under 3 months, characterized the donors with ophthalmopathy. Other autoimmune diseases, uncontrolled infections, pregnancy and lactation each led to patient exclusion. PBMCs had their origin in fresh peripheral blood (approximately 10 ml). In this sample, this clonotype turned up a few times. Germline CDR1 GTSNPN, CDR2 SVGIG (reference sequence). Trimming left V 7 bases short and J 2 bases short, with 9 bases between. This CDR3 is built from 13 residues. RNA transcripts were the template, and TCR beta CDR3 regions were amplified from them. First-round RT-PCR with HTBI primers preceded a second-round multiplex PCR. Each CDR3 protein is one row after TCRdb ran MiXCR on the multiplex PCR reads. The sample lists fewer than 600,000 distinct CDR3 sequences, 14% occurring once.

This receptor was identified in a woman younger than 45 with Graves' ophthalmopathy. Sequencing was done on a sample of blood. V and J are TRBV30 and TRBJ2-6; no reliable D call. The CDR3 here is CALTEAGANVLTF. DNA of the CDR3: TGTGCCTTAACTGAAGCTGGGGCCAACGTCCTGACTTTC. The whole variable domain, remainder taken from reference TRBV30 and TRBJ2-6, is SQTIHQWPATLVQPVGSPLSLECTVEGTSNPNLYWYRQAAGRGLQLLFYSVGIGQISSEVPQNLSASRPQDRQFILSSKKLLLSDSGFYLCALTEAGANVLTFGAGSRLTVL.